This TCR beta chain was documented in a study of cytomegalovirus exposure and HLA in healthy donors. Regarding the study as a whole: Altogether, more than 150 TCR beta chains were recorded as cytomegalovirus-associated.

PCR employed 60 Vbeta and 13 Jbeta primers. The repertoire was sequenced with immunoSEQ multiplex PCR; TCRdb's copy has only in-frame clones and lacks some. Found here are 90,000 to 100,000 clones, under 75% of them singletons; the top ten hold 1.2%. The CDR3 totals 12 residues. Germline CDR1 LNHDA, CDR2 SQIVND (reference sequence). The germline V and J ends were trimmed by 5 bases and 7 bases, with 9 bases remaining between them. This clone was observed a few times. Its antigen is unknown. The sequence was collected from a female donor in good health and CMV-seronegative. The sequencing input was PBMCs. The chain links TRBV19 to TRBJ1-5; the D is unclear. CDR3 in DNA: TGTGCCAGTAGTGTTCTCGGGCAGCCCCAGCATTTT. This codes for CASSVLGQPQHF.